This TCR beta chain was obtained from a study of blood T cell repertoires in COVID-19. Turning to the study itself: Both acute and convalescent COVID-19 samples were obtained from the United States, Italy and Spain. PBMCs, B-cell-depleted T cells, or T cells provided the cDNA or gDNA that made up the material.

The germline CDR1 and CDR2 sequences are SQVTM and ANQGSEA. V lost 1 base, J lost 0 bases, and 8 bases lay in between. The CDR3 totals 14 residues. In the original workflow: Cell counts per sample came from amplifying reference gene primers. Produced via immunoSEQ multiplex PCR; TCRdb's table is partial and in-frame only. V and J calls and clone size follow that table, whereas D and trimming were derived from the DNA. The top ten clones hold approximately 17% of a sample with 140,000 to 150,000 clones, around three quarters of them seen once. This clonotype was sampled from a man between 45 and 60 years old with acute or convalescent COVID-19. The sequenced sample consisted of peripheral blood. This chain links TRBV29-1 with TRBJ2-3; the D is unclear. Here the CDR3 reads CSVEVQASTDTQYF. Written as DNA, the CDR3 is TGCAGCGTTGAAGTCCAAGCTAGCACAGATACGCAGTATTTT.